Shown below are 9 T cell receptor beta chains from a single sample sequenced in a study of a mutant IDH1 vaccine in newly diagnosed glioma. Generated by immunoSEQ multiplex PCR, the TCRdb table keeps only in-frame clones and is missing some. The repertoire has 30,000 to 40,000 clones, about 73% of them found once; the top ten carry 9% to 10%. Stated time point: baseline, week 1 (first vaccination visit). The treatment here: pre-vaccination baseline after standard-of-care therapy. The sequencing here drew on PBMCs, taken from a glioma patient treated with radiotherapy, temozolomide or both. These receptors all come from a middle-aged man with glioma. Some clones in this sample may be carry-over from other donors' samples.

The chain couples TRBV5-4 to TRBJ2-1; no definite D call. Per germline, CDR1 SGHNT and CDR2 YYREEE (reference sequence). Deletions cut 1 base from V and 0 bases from J, with 8 bases between. This CDR3 comprises 15 residues. The CDR3 DNA reads TGTGCCAGCAGCTTGTCCCCGAGCTCCTACAATGAGCAGTTCTTC. Protein product: CASSLSPSSYNEQFF.

The chain couples TRBV5-1 to TRBJ1-4, with D perhaps matching TRBD1 (6 bases). Germline V gene sequence: CDR1 SGHRS, CDR2 YFSETQ. This CDR3 spans 16 amino acids. The V end lost 4 bases, the J end lost 4 bases, and 17 bases lay between the germline ends. As DNA, the CDR3 is TGCGCCAGCAGCCAGGGACATCGAATACTTAATGAAAAACTGTTTTTT. This translates into CASSQGHRILNEKLFF. Based on the CDR3 plus reference TRBV5-1 and TRBJ1-4, the full variable domain is KAGVTQTPRYLIKTRGQQVTLSCSPISGHRSVSWYQQTPGQGLQFLFEYFSETQRNKGNFPGRFSGRQFSNSRSEMNVSTLELGDSALYLCASSQGHRILNEKLFFGSGTQLSVL.

The chain uses TRBV9 and TRBJ2-2, with D unresolved. The CDR3 is made up of 15 amino acids. Germline CDR1 reads SGDLS; CDR2 reads YYNGEE. V lost 5 bases to trimming and J lost 0 bases, with 11 bases between them. The CDR3 DNA is TGTGCCAGCAGTATGCTCTACTCGAACACCGGGGAGCTGTTTTTT. Its protein product is CASSMLYSNTGELFF.

The chain has TRBV19 and TRBJ1-2; the match to TRBD1 covers 7 bases. The length of the CDR3 is 16 residues. With V trimmed by 6 bases and J by 4 bases, 14 bases remained unmatched. Germline CDR1 LNHDA, CDR2 SQIVND (reference sequence). CDR3: CASREHPRDSSYGYTF. CDR3 bases: TGTGCCAGTAGAGAACACCCCCGGGACAGCTCCTATGGCTACACCTTC.

A single count supports this clone. The V gene is TRBV27, the J gene TRBJ1-5; a weak D match, TRBD1 (6 bases). V lost 4 bases to trimming and J lost 2 bases, with 9 bases between them. The CDR3 sequence is 14 residues long. Germline lookup yields CDR1 MNHEY and CDR2 SMNVEV (reference sequence). The CDR3 bases are TGTGCCAGCAGTTCCAACAGGGGCAATCAGCCCCAGCATTTT. Translating gives CASSSNRGNQPQHF.

This chain uses TRBV7-8 with TRBJ1-5; no reliable D call. CDR3 length: 14 residues. In germline, CDR1 is SGHVS, CDR2 FQNEAQ. Trimming took 0 bases from V and 4 from J, leaving 7 bases between them. CDR3 DNA: TGTGCCAGCAGCTTAGCGATTGTTAATCAGCCCCAGCATTTT. It translates to CASSLAIVNQPQHF.

The rearrangement links TRBV10-2 to TRBJ2-1; tentatively, D is TRBD1 (5 bases). Germline V lookup: CDR1 WSHSY, CDR2 SAAADI. The CDR3 extends over 14 amino acids. Trimming removed 1 base from V and 5 bases from J, with 9 bases in between. The CDR3 sequence: CASSEFKGNNEQFF. The CDR3 bases are TGCGCCAGCAGTGAGTTCAAGGGGAACAATGAGCAGTTCTTC.

V and J are TRBV4-1 and TRBJ2-1; the D gene could be TRBD1 or TRBD2 (6 bases each). V lost 5 bases, J lost 0 bases, and 26 bases lay in between. The CDR3 covers 20 residues. Germline V lookup: CDR1 MGHRA, CDR2 YSYEKL. The CDR3 DNA follows: TGCGCCAGCAGCGCAGGGGTGGGAGGCGTCGTGTTAGGCTCCTACAATGAGCAGTTCTTC. Its protein product is CASSAGVGGVVLGSYNEQFF.

This clone counts as medium-sized (0.01 to 0.1%). The CDR3 DNA reads TGTGCCAGCAGCTTAAGTGGGACAGAAGACACTGAAGCTTTCTTT. It yields the protein CASSLSGTEDTEAFF. This sequence joins TRBV11-1 and TRBJ1-1; TRBD1 aligns across 7 bases. Trimming cost V 2 bases and J 3 bases; bases outside gene matches: 6. The germline CDR1 and CDR2 sequences are SGHAT and FQDESV (reference sequence). The CDR3 runs to 15 residues. The full variable domain, completed using reference TRBV11-1 and TRBJ1-1, is EAEVAQSPRYKITEKSQAVAFWCDPISGHATLYWYRQILGQGPELLVQFQDESVVDDSQLPKDRFSAERLKGVDSTLKIQPAELGDSAMYLCASSLSGTEDTEAFFGQGTRLTVV.